The following is a T cell receptor (beta chain) sequence with its context. This clonotype appeared a few times. Its antigen target is currently unknown. Base qualities are missing; no much larger clone stands one base away. These data belong to a study of post-analysis software for immune sequencing data (dated by TCRdb to 2015 to 2017). Looking at the study overall: Disease courses on record covered relapsing-remitting, secondary progressive and progressive-relapsing multiple sclerosis, though some patients had no subtype annotation. A subset of samples was prepared in parallel using single-end sample barcoding, then pooled and co-amplified after Illumina adapter ligation. The patient repertoires were compared against around eleven previously published healthy control repertoires obtained from donors aged roughly 6 to 25 years.

The library was made by PCR. The sequencer listed for this sample is Illumina HiSeq 2500. Unique molecular identifiers were incorporated into TCR beta cDNA libraries to reduce PCR and sequencing biases. Per 1 to 10 million input T cells, 500,000 or so cDNA molecules were obtained, such that each molecule approximated one T cell. Patient libraries were prepared and sequenced with the same protocol used for the earlier healthy control dataset. Within a given batch, samples were prepared together, multiplexed and sequenced on the same HiSeq lane. On the study's bioinformatics: MIGEC handled the raw barcoded reads, throwing out single-read molecular identifier groups before consensus assembly and CDR3 extraction. Clonotype tables were post-analysed with VDJtools, normalizing diversity by down-sampling all datasets to the smallest sample size. To correct batch-related cross-sample contamination, repertoire overlap clustering matched CDR3 amino acid sequences but not nucleotide sequences. Using fastp at Q25 and MiXCR, TCRdb reprocessed the public reads and kept productive beta chains. Each CDR3 protein gets just one entry, which takes the most common genes and DNA from the rows behind it. The V and J calls come from TCRdb's annotation, not from the publication. The table for this sample lists hundreds of thousands of distinct CDR3 sequences; under 55% of them were counted only once. 9.5% to 13% of the sample is held by the ten biggest clonotypes.

From cysteine to phenylalanine, the CDR3 is 15 amino acids long. Just the 45-base CDR3 DNA is kept, in frame starting at base 1. Based on the germline V gene, the CDR1 and CDR2 sequences are SGHVS and FNYEAQ. Trimming accounts for 4 bases at V and 6 bases at J, while the number of junction bases matched to no gene is 5. To demonstrate the VDJtools post-analysis software, the study profiled TCR beta repertoires from the peripheral blood of 13 young patients with multiple sclerosis. Multiple sclerosis patients were children and adolescents aged roughly 6 to 17 years. Results and caveats for the whole study, not just this receptor: Significantly higher frequencies in patients than in controls were found for roughly 5 TRBV segments, including TRBV5-6, TRBV5-1 and TRBV20-1. When samples were clustered directly using the F measure, samples prepared in the same batch co-clustered strongly, which prompted a batch-effect correction. The control group was slightly older than the multiple sclerosis patient group. Significantly lower normalized Chao1 diversity was found in multiple sclerosis patients than in controls, suggesting substantial peripheral T-cell clonal expansion.

The V and J genes are TRBV7-6 and TRBJ2-1, and TRBD2 aligns with 11 junction nucleotides. The sequencing sample was made of blood. The receptor's source is a girl between 10 and 17 years old with multiple sclerosis. The CDR3 amino acid sequence is: CASSYLAGGANEQFF. The nucleotide sequence reads as follows: TGTGCCAGCAGCTACCTAGCGGGAGGAGCCAATGAGCAGTTCTTC.